This TCR beta chain was profiled in a study of OX40 agonist ivuxolimab in advanced cancers. Turning to the study itself: Patients' therapy was ivuxolimab, an antibody that acts as an agonist of OX40 (CD134). Administration of intravenous ivuxolimab to patients occurred every 2 weeks at 0.01 to 10 mg/kg. Partial responses were recorded for three patients, including one with hepatocellular carcinoma and two with cutaneous melanoma.

Looked up from germline, CDR1 is LNHDA and CDR2 is SQIVND (reference sequence). The CDR3 spans 14 residues. V was trimmed by 3 bases and J by 2 bases, leaving 9 bases between them. In regard to this clone: Antigen specificity is unknown.

Regarding the study as a whole: At 0.1 to 3.0 mg/kg, CD4+ and CD8+ blood T cells expanded clonally by week 6.

Assay used: immunoSEQ multiplex PCR; TCRdb lists only in-frame clones, some missing. The table has about 24,000 clones, around four fifths seen once. This rearrangement joins TRBV19 to TRBJ2-3, with D tentatively TRBD2 (5 bases). Here the sequenced sample was CD4+ or CD8+ T cells sorted from blood, taken in a trial of the OX40 agonist ivuxolimab. The sequence was obtained from an adult with an advanced solid tumor such as melanoma, head and neck, liver or kidney cancer. CDR3 nucleotide sequence: TGTGCCAGTAGTATCGAGAGGGCCACAGATACGCAGTATTTT. This sequence encodes CASSIERATDTQYF. The full variable domain, in which reference TRBV19 and TRBJ2-3 provide the parts outside the CDR3, is DGGITQSPKYLFRKEGQNVTLSCEQNLNHDAMYWYRQDPGQGLRLIYYSQIVNDFQKGDIAEGYSVSREKKESFPLTVTSAQKNPTAFYLCASSIERATDTQYFGPGTRLTVL.